These 8 T cell receptor beta chains originate from one sample sequenced in a study of cytomegalovirus exposure and HLA in healthy donors. The study ran its PCR with 60 Vbeta and 13 Jbeta primers. Method: immunoSEQ multiplex PCR; TCRdb's copy keeps in-frame clones and lacks some. Of roughly 180,000 clones listed, less than 90% are singletons. The sequenced sample was PBMCs. These receptors were taken from a woman between 45 and 65 years old in good health and CMV-seropositive.

The rearrangement joins TRBV2 to TRBJ2-7; TRBD2 aligns across 11 bases. Trimming at V came to 6 bases and at J to 5 bases, leaving 9 bases not matched to a gene. The germline CDR1 and CDR2 sequences are SNHLY and FYNNEI. The length of the CDR3 is 15 residues. CDR3 sequence: CASSANSGRVDEQYF. The CDR3 nucleotides read TGTGCCAGCAGCGCTAATAGCGGGAGGGTAGACGAGCAGTACTTC. The whole variable domain, filled in from reference TRBV2 and TRBJ2-7, reads EPEVTQTPSHQVTQMGQEVILRCVPISNHLYFYWYRQILGQKVEFLVSFYNNEISEKSEIFDDQFSVERPDGSNFTLKIRSTKLEDSAMYFCASSANSGRVDEQYFGPGTRLTVT.

The chain employs TRBV11-2 and TRBJ2-5, with D uncertain. The CDR3 extends over 12 amino acids. V was trimmed by 5 bases and J by 1 base, leaving 5 bases between them. In germline, CDR1 is SGHAT, CDR2 FQNNGV. CDR3 in amino acids: CASSQSQETQYF. CDR3 DNA: TGTGCCAGCAGCCAATCCCAAGAGACCCAGTACTTC.

This chain uses TRBV18 with TRBJ1-2; 7 nucleotides agree with TRBD1. Germline-derived CDR1 and CDR2 are KGHSH and LQKENI. J lost 1 base, V lost 0 bases, and 5 bases had no gene match. CDR3 length equals 16 residues. The CDR3 loop is CASSPPNRDSNYGYTF. The CDR3 nucleotides are TGTGCCAGCTCACCACCTAACAGGGACAGTAACTATGGCTACACCTTC.

This clone was recorded a few times. Other DNA sequences within the sample encode an identical CDR3. The V gene is TRBV15, the J gene TRBJ2-7; a possible D gene is TRBD2 (5 bases). V was trimmed by 0 bases and J by 0 bases, leaving 9 bases between them. Looked up from germline, CDR1 is LNHNV and CDR2 is YYDKDF (reference sequence). This CDR3 has 15 residues. CDR3 sequence reads: CATSRDEGASYEQYF. The CDR3, as DNA: TGTGCCACCAGCAGAGATGAGGGAGCCTCCTACGAGCAGTACTTC.

The CDR3 protein is CASSSEGSSGLRKTQYF. DNA of the CDR3: TGTGCCAGCAGCTCGGAGGGGTCGTCGGGGCTCAGAAAGACCCAGTACTTC. The chain has TRBV5-6 and TRBJ2-5, with D maybe TRBD2 (6 bases). Deletions cut 3 bases from V and 6 bases from J, with 24 bases between. Germline CDR1 SGHDT, CDR2 YYEEEE. The CDR3 is 17 residues long.

In this sample, this clone turned up once. The chain recombines TRBV2 with TRBJ1-6; TRBD1 agrees at 7 bases. Germline loops: CDR1 SNHLY, CDR2 FYNNEI. The CDR3 runs to 14 residues. V shed 6 bases, J shed 9 bases, and the junction held 8 bases outside the gene matches. The chain's CDR3 is CASRTGTAASPLHF. The CDR3 DNA follows: TGTGCCAGCAGGACAGGGACGGCCGCTTCACCCCTCCACTTT. Full variable domain (outside the CDR3, taken from reference TRBV2 and TRBJ1-6): EPEVTQTPSHQVTQMGQEVILRCVPISNHLYFYWYRQILGQKVEFLVSFYNNEISEKSEIFDDQFSVERPDGSNFTLKIRSTKLEDSAMYFCASRTGTAASPLHFGNGTRLTVT.

CDR3 in DNA: TGTGCCTGGAGTGCTATGGCGGTTAGCAATCAGCCCCAGCATTTT. Translated, it gives CAWSAMAVSNQPQHF. This sequence joins TRBV30 and TRBJ1-5; D unresolved. CDR1 GTSNPN and CDR2 SVGIG come from the germline V gene (reference sequence). V was shortened by 1 base and J by 0 bases, with 10 bases between the two germline ends. The CDR3 is 15 residues long.

CDR3 nucleotide sequence: TGCGCCAGCAGCCAAGGGGCAAGCGGATCGAACACCGGGGAGCTGTTTTTT. Translated: CASSQGASGSNTGELFF. This chain connects TRBV4-3 to TRBJ2-2; D possibly corresponds to TRBD2 (5 bases). Per the germline V gene, CDR1 is LGHNA and CDR2 is YSLEER. Trimming took off 1 base at V and 0 bases at J, with 12 bases between the two ends. The CDR3 totals 17 residues.